The 5 T cell receptor beta chains below all came from one sample that was sequenced in a study of shared clonotypes between healthy human individuals. The data were produced by immunoSEQ multiplex PCR, yet TCRdb's version contains in-frame clones alone and is incomplete. The table has about 680,000 clones, 92% seen once. In the naive CD8 group, cells lacked CD45RO and were positively selected for CCR7, so terminally differentiated effector memory CD45RA+ cells were left out. The sequenced sample consisted of naive CD8+ T cells sorted from blood. Receptors were obtained from a man in his thirties or forties in good health.

This chain joins TRBV7-6 and TRBJ2-7, with 13 bases identical to TRBD2. The CDR3 sequence is 18 residues long. CDR1 and CDR2 from the germline V gene are SGHVS and FNYEAQ. J lost 3 bases, V lost 0 bases, and 8 bases had no gene match. The CDR3 spells CASSLAHGLAGDGYEQYF. CDR3 sequence (DNA): TGTGCCAGCAGCTTAGCGCATGGACTAGCGGGAGATGGCTACGAGCAGTACTTC.

This rearrangement joins TRBV9 to TRBJ1-1, with D possibly being TRBD1 (6 bases). From germline, CDR1 is SGDLS and CDR2 YYNGEE. V was trimmed by 3 bases and J by 0 bases, leaving 12 bases between them. The CDR3 contains 15 residues. CDR3 loop: CASSEGDRMNTEAFF. CDR3 nucleotide sequence: TGTGCCAGCAGCGAAGGAGACAGGATGAACACTGAAGCTTTCTTT.

The chain joins TRBV19 to TRBJ2-7; D is uncertain. The CDR3 loop spans 15 amino acids. Trimming took 3 bases from V and 0 from J, leaving 12 bases between them. CDR1 and CDR2 from the germline V gene are LNHDA and SQIVND (reference sequence). In nucleotides, the CDR3 is TGTGCCAGTAGTATTGGAGACTCCAGCTCCTACGAGCAGTACTTC. This gives the protein CASSIGDSSSYEQYF.

There are a few counts of this clone. This same CDR3 is encoded by further DNA sequences in the sample. This chain links TRBV4-1 with TRBJ2-7; 7 nucleotides align to TRBD1. CDR3 length: 14 amino acids. V shed 0 bases, J shed 4 bases, and the junction held 3 bases outside the gene matches. Germline assignment: CDR1 MGHRA and CDR2 YSYEKL. The CDR3 loop reads CASSQDRGRYEQYF. The CDR3 DNA reads as TGCGCCAGCAGCCAAGATAGGGGGCGATACGAGCAGTACTTC.

The V gene is TRBV28, the J gene TRBJ2-1; the D gene is possibly TRBD2 (6 bases). Germline V CDR1 and CDR2: MDHEN, SYDVKM. V was trimmed by 6 bases and J by 2 bases, leaving 20 bases between them. The CDR3 is made up of 17 amino acids. Here the CDR3 reads CASSPSASASTYNEQFF. As DNA, the CDR3 is TGTGCCAGCAGCCCCTCCGCTAGCGCGTCGACCTACAATGAGCAGTTCTTC.